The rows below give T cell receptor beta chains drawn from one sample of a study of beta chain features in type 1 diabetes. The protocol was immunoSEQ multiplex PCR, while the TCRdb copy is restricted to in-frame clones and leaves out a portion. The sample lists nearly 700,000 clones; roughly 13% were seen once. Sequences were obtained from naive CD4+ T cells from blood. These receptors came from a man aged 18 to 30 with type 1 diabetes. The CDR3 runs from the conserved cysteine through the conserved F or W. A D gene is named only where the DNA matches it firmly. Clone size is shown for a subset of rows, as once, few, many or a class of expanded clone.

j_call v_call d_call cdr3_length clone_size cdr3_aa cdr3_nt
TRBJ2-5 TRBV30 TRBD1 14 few CAWKFAGGRETQYF TGTGCCTGGAAATTTGCAGGGGGCAGGGAGACCCAGTACTTC
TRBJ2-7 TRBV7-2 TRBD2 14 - CASSLTAGGYEQYF TGTGCCAGCAGCCTCACTGCGGGGGGCTACGAGCAGTACTTC
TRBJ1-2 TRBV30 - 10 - CAWGAYGYTF TGTGCCTGGGGGGCCTATGGCTACACCTTC
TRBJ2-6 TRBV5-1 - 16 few CASSLLTTSGANVLTF TGCGCCAGCAGCCTACTAACCACCTCTGGGGCCAACGTCCTGACTTTC
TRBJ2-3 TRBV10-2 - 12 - CASSPPGDTQYF TGCGCCAGCAGTCCCCCGGGGGATACGCAGTATTTT
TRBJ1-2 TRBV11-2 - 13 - CASSLGPVYGYTF TGTGCCAGCAGCTTAGGTCCAGTCTATGGCTACACCTTC
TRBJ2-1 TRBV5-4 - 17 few CASSPGEGEGPYNEQFF TGTGCCAGCAGCCCGGGTGAGGGCGAGGGCCCCTACAATGAGCAGTTCTTC
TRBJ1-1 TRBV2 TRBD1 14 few CASSDGTANTEAFF TGTGCCAGCAGTGATGGGACAGCGAACACTGAAGCTTTCTTT
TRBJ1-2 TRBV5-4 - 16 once CASSLDRRGGPYGYTF TGTGCCAGCAGCTTGGACCGCCGGGGGGGACCCTATGGCTACACCTTC
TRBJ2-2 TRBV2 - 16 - CASSLTSRGGTGELFF TGTGCCAGCAGCCTAACCTCCAGGGGAGGGACCGGGGAGCTGTTTTTT
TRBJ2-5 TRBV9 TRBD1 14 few CASSADRGQETQYF TGTGCCAGCAGCGCTGACAGGGGCCAAGAGACCCAGTACTTC
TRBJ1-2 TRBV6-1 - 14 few CASSDQQNNYGYTF TGTGCCAGCAGTGACCAACAGAACAACTATGGCTACACCTTC
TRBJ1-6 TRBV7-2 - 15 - CASSKTVGVNSPLHF TGTGCCAGCAGCAAGACAGTTGGGGTTAATTCACCCCTCCACTTT
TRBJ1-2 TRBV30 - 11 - CAWSVPDGYTF TGTGCCTGGAGTGTCCCGGATGGCTACACCTTC
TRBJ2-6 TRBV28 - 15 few CASSLGLSGANVLTF TGTGCCAGCAGTTTAGGTCTATCTGGGGCCAACGTCCTGACTTTC
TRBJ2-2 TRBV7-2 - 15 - CASSLGGVDTGELFF TGTGCCAGCAGCTTAGGAGGGGTCGACACCGGGGAGCTGTTTTTT
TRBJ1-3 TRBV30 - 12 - CARGSTGNTIYF TGTGCGAGGGGAAGTACTGGAAACACCATATATTTT
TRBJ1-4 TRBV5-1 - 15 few CASSPVPGDNEKLFF TGCGCCAGCAGCCCCGTCCCCGGAGATAATGAAAAACTGTTTTTT
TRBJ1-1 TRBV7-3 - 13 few CASSLTPQKEAFF TGTGCCAGCAGCTTAACCCCACAGAAGGAAGCTTTCTTT
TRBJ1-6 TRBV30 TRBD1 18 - CAWSVGTTAQGNNSPLHF TGTGCCTGGAGTGTAGGGACGACCGCACAGGGGAATAATTCACCCCTCCACTTT
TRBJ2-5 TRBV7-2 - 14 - CASSLQAGPETQYF TGTGCCAGCAGCCTTCAGGCGGGACCAGAGACCCAGTACTTC
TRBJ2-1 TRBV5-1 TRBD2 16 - CASSGASGGSYNEQFF TGCGCCAGCAGCGGAGCTAGCGGGGGCTCCTACAATGAGCAGTTCTTC
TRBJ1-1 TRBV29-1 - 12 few CSVADFNTEAFF TGCAGCGTTGCAGATTTTAACACTGAAGCTTTCTTT
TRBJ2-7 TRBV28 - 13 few CASSSAESYEQYF TGTGCCAGCAGTTCGGCAGAGAGCTACGAGCAGTACTTC
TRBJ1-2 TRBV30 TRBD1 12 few CASDRTHYGYTF TGTGCTTCGGACAGGACCCACTATGGCTACACCTTC
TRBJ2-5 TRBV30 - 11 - CAWSGQETQYF TGTGCCTGGAGTGGACAGGAGACCCAGTACTTC
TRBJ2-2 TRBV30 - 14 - CAWRLTGGTGELFF TGTGCCTGGAGGTTAACGGGCGGCACCGGGGAGCTGTTTTTT
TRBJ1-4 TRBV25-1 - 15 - CASSDYREAGEKLFF TGTGCCAGCAGTGACTACAGAGAGGCAGGGGAAAAACTGTTTTTT
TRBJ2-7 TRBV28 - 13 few CASSLPAGREQYF TGTGCCAGCAGTTTACCGGCAGGGAGGGAGCAGTACTTC
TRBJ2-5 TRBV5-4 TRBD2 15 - CASSLALAGQETQYF TGTGCCAGCAGCTTGGCCCTAGCGGGGCAAGAGACCCAGTACTTC
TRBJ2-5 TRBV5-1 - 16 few CASSLDVSPGLDTQYF TGCGCCAGCAGCTTGGATGTCAGCCCTGGGTTGGATACCCAGTACTTC
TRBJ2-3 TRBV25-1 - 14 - CASSVVEPTDTQYF TGTGCCAGCAGCGTGGTTGAACCTACAGATACGCAGTATTTT
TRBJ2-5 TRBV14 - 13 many CASSQDLGGTQYF TGTGCCAGCAGCCAAGATCTGGGTGGGACCCAGTACTTC
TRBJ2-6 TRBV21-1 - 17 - CASSGQGVISGANVLTF TGTGCCAGCAGTGGACAGGGTGTCATCTCTGGGGCCAACGTCCTGACTTTC
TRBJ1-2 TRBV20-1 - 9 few CSDDYGYTF TGCAGCGATGACTATGGCTACACCTTC
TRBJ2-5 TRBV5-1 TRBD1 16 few CASSLNPDRTAQTQYF TGCGCCAGCAGCTTGAACCCGGACAGGACGGCGCAGACCCAGTACTTC
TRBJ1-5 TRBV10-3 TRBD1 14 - CAISPGQEHQPQHF TGTGCCATCAGTCCGGGACAGGAGCATCAGCCCCAGCATTTT
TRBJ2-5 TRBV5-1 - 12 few CASSEGGETQYF TGCGCCAGCAGCGAAGGAGGGGAGACCCAGTACTTC
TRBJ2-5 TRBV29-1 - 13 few CSVMTGPQETQYF TGCAGCGTTATGACCGGGCCTCAAGAGACCCAGTACTTC
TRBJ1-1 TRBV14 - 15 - CASSQEYRAVPEAFF TGTGCCAGCAGCCAAGAATATAGGGCAGTTCCAGAAGCTTTCTTT
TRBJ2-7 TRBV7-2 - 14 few CASSPGTKGGEQYF TGTGCCAGCAGCCCCGGGACAAAGGGGGGCGAGCAGTACTTC
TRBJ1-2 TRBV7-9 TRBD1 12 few CASSLEQGADTF TGTGCCAGCAGCTTAGAACAGGGGGCCGACACCTTC
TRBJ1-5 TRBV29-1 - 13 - CSVEEEGGQPQHF TGCAGCGTTGAAGAGGAGGGGGGTCAGCCCCAGCATTTT
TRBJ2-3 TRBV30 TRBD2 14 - CAFRGAGGTDTQYF TGTGCCTTCCGTGGGGCGGGGGGGACAGATACGCAGTATTTT
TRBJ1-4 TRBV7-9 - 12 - CASSPPDEKLFF TGTGCCAGCAGCCCCCCCGATGAAAAACTGTTTTTT
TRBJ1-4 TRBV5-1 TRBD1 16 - CASSPQGDATNEKLFF TGCGCCAGCAGTCCTCAGGGGGACGCAACTAATGAAAAACTGTTTTTT
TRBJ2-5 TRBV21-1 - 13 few CASSNQKQETQYF TGTGCCAGCAGCAACCAGAAACAAGAGACCCAGTACTTC
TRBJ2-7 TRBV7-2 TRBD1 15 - CASSGGTGAIYEQYF TGTGCCAGCAGCGGGGGGACAGGGGCCATCTACGAGCAGTACTTC
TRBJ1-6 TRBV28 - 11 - CASNRGVSLHF TGTGCCAGCAACCGAGGAGTTTCCCTCCACTTT
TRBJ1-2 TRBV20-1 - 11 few CSARDYGPDTF TGCAGTGCTAGAGATTACGGACCGGACACCTTC
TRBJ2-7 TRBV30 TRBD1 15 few CAWSPPDQRTGGLRF TGTGCCTGGAGTCCACCTGACCAACGGACAGGTGGGCTCAGATTC
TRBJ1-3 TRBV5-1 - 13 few CASSPTTGNTIYF TGCGCCAGCAGCCCGACTACTGGAAACACCATATATTTT
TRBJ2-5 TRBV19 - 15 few CASSIGQTYQETQYF TGTGCCAGTAGTATAGGGCAGACATATCAAGAGACCCAGTACTTC